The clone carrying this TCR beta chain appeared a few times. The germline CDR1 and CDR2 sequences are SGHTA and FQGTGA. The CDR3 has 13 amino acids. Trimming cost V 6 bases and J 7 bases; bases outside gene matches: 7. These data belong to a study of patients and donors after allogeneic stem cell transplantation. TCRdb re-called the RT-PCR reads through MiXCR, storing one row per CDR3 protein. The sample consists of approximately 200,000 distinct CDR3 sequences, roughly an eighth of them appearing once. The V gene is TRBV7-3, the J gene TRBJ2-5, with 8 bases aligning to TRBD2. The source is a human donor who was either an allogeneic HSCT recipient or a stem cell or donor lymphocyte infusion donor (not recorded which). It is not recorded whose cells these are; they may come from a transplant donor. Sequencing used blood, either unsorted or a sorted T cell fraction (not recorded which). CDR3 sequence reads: CASSQGLGGTQYF. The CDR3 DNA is TGTGCCAGCAGTCAGGGACTAGGGGGGACCCAGTACTTC.